This is a list of T cell receptor beta chains from one sample in a study of T cell responses to AZD1222 COVID-19 vaccine. Data came from immunoSEQ multiplex PCR; TCRdb stores just in-frame clones and leaves some out. The sample lists fewer than 130,000 clones; over 85% were seen once. The sample in question was peripheral blood, obtained on day 0 of AZD1222 vaccination. These receptors were collected from an adult in good health. Each CDR3 is given without its conserved first and last residue.

J	V	CDR3
TRBJ1-4	TRBV7-6	ASSSSSPTGNEKLF
TRBJ1-1	TRBV6-5	ASTGWSTEAF
TRBJ1-4	TRBV5-6	ASTLDRRSEKLF
TRBJ1-1	TRBV30	AWSFAGGTEAF
TRBJ1-2	TRBV19	ASSMGTLLYGYT
TRBJ1-6	TRBV11-3	ASSLDGTGNSPLH
TRBJ2-7	TRBV19	ASSGQGADEQY
TRBJ1-5	TRBV5-1	ASSLATGGDQPQH
TRBJ1-2	TRBV5-1	ASSDGQGSGYGYT
TRBJ1-1	TRBV6-5	ASMDLNTEAF
TRBJ2-1	TRBV5-4	ASSFPPRHNEQF
TRBJ2-7	TRBV28	ASSSPGGEQY
TRBJ1-5	TRBV21-1	ASSKHNQPQH
TRBJ1-2	TRBV6-5	ASSYSGGARGYGYT
TRBJ1-5	TRBV6-2/TRBV6-3	ASSYPGGQPQH
TRBJ1-1	TRBV27	ASRRQGANTEAF
TRBJ2-2	TRBV9	ASSGNTGELF
TRBJ2-5	TRBV28	ASSPTLGSGRGETQY
TRBJ1-1	TRBV4-1	ASSQDWVTGGSTEAF
TRBJ1-6	TRBV19	ASSINQGNNSPLH
TRBJ2-2	TRBV5-5	ASSFQGQVNTGELF
TRBJ1-2	TRBV5-5	ASSLDRGTYGYT
TRBJ1-1	TRBV9	ASSARRTGMNTEAF
TRBJ1-5	TRBV30	AWSVSFSSNQPQH
TRBJ1-5	TRBV5-1	ASSRTGRQPQH
TRBJ1-5	TRBV6-5	ASSYAGGLLGQPQH
TRBJ2-7	TRBV4-3	ASSQATGQVSYEQY
TRBJ2-7	TRBV5-1	ASSLNGGDLSVYEQY
TRBJ2-1	TRBV27	ASGVLGNEQF
TRBJ2-2	TRBV28	ASRPQQGGSAGELF
TRBJ1-2	TRBV5-6	ASSQEDRAGYT
TRBJ2-2	TRBV3-1/TRBV3-2	ASRGGNTGELF
TRBJ2-1	TRBV5-6	ASSGWIAGVYNEQF
TRBJ1-2	TRBV18	ASSRQGGYGYT
TRBJ2-7	TRBV2	ASSALRTGKTYEQY
TRBJ1-4	TRBV3-1/TRBV3-2	ASSQVHGEKLF
TRBJ2-7	TRBV12-3/TRBV12-4	ASRASGFREQY
TRBJ1-5	TRBV28	ASRGGSFYSNQPQH
TRBJ2-7	TRBV28	ASSPGQGGEQY
TRBJ1-6	TRBV6-5	ASSYSPPPLH
TRBJ1-6	TRBV4-1	ASSLVQGNSPLH